This T cell receptor (beta chain) was identified in a study of blood T cell repertoires in COVID-19. About the research overall: From T cells, B-cell-depleted T cells, or PBMCs came the material, which was cDNA or gDNA.

How the authors handled the data: Nucleated cell number was recorded as an estimate derived from reference gene primer amplification. The assay was immunoSEQ multiplex PCR, and TCRdb's table has in-frame clones only and misses some. D and trimming come from the DNA, and the V and J calls and clone size come from that table. The data show about 49,000 clones, with 60% to 80% seen just once and 35% to 55% held by the top ten. The CDR3 extends over 12 amino acids. CDR1 and CDR2 (germline): GTSNPN, SVGIG (reference sequence). Notes on this clone: Its ends do not fully match the called genes, so a read error is possible.

Sequencing used peripheral blood. This receptor was taken from a man between 65 and 80 years old with active or convalescent COVID-19. This chain uses TRBV30 with TRBJ2-3, with a possible D match to TRBD1 (5 bases). The CDR3 protein is CGWGRGTDTQYF. Here the CDR3 DNA reads TGTGGCTGGGGCAGGGGCACAGATACGCAGTATTTT.